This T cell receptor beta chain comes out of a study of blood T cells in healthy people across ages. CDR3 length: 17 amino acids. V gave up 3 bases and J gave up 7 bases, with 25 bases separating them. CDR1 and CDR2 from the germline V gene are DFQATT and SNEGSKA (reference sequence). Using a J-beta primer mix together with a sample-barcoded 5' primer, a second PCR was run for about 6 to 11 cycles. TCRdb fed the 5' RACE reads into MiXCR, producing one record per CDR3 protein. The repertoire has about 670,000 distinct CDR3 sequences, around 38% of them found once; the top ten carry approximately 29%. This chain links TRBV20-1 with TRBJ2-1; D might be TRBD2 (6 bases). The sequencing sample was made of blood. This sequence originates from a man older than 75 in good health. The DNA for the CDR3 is TGCAGTGCTAGGGCCGGGTGGGGGGAGGAAGTGAGGAATGAGCAGTTCTTC. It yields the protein CSARAGWGEEVRNEQFF.